Described below is a single TCR beta chain sequence and its context. Methods used by the authors: By means of reference gene primer amplification, nucleated cell counts were estimated. Method: immunoSEQ multiplex PCR; TCRdb's copy keeps in-frame clones and lacks some. Clonal size and the V and J genes are those of that table, whereas D and trimming came from the DNA. Here the sample spans 250,000 or so clones, more than 80% being singletons. The data were taken from a study of blood T cell repertoires in COVID-19. Study context: The samples span acute and convalescent COVID-19 from the United States, Italy and Spain. T cells, B-cell-depleted T cells, or PBMCs supplied cDNA or gDNA.

In germline, CDR1 is KGHDR, CDR2 SFDVKD. This CDR3 spans 18 amino acids. The V and J ends lost 6 bases and 4 bases respectively, with 26 bases between them. This chain connects TRBV24-1 to TRBJ1-2; tentatively, D is TRBD1 (6 bases). The sequenced sample consisted of peripheral blood. The receptor comes from a woman in her twenties or thirties with active or convalescent COVID-19. CDR3: CATSLGSGRGLRGYGYTF. DNA of the CDR3: TGTGCCACCAGTTTAGGATCTGGCAGGGGCCTGAGGGGCTATGGCTACACCTTC.